The next 7 T cell receptor beta chains were all read from a single sample in a study of OX40 agonist ivuxolimab in advanced cancers. Assay: immunoSEQ multiplex PCR; the TCRdb copy retains only in-frame clones and omits some. The profile covers 20,000 to 30,000 clones, with 83% appearing a single time and 12% taken by the ten largest. Source: CD4+ or CD8+ T cells sorted from blood, taken in a trial of the OX40 agonist ivuxolimab. The receptors originated from an adult with an advanced solid tumor such as melanoma, head and neck, liver or kidney cancer.

The chain combines TRBV5-1 with TRBJ1-4, with D tentatively TRBD1 (5 bases). Between the trimmed V and J ends, which lost 4 bases and 8 bases, there was a span of 15 bases. This CDR3 comprises 14 residues. From germline, CDR1 is SGHRS and CDR2 YFSETQ. CDR3 protein: CASSPGGRSEKLFF. The CDR3 nucleotides read TGCGCCAGCAGCCCTGGGGGGAGGTCGGAAAAACTGTTTTTT. The entire variable domain, with the rest obtained from reference TRBV5-1 and TRBJ1-4, is as follows: KAGVTQTPRYLIKTRGQQVTLSCSPISGHRSVSWYQQTPGQGLQFLFEYFSETQRNKGNFPGRFSGRQFSNSRSEMNVSTLELGDSALYLCASSPGGRSEKLFFGSGTQLSVL.

The V gene is TRBV5-4, the J gene TRBJ2-5; D call uncertain. Per germline, CDR1 SGHNT and CDR2 YYREEE (reference sequence). V dropped 0 bases and J dropped 8 bases, with 8 bases sitting between them. CDR3 length equals 12 residues. Written as DNA, the CDR3 is TGTGCCAGCAGCTTGGGTGAGAAAACCCAGTACTTC. Translated, it gives CASSLGEKTQYF.

This chain uses TRBV21-1 with TRBJ1-6. TRBV21-1 is flagged as a pseudogene. CDR3 length: 16 amino acids. The CDR3 loop is CASSDHGPFYNSPLHF. The CDR3 region has the DNA TGTGCCAGCAGCGACCACGGACCGTTTTATAATTCACCCCTCCACTTT.

This chain's CDR3 is CASSFRGGTGTDTQYF. The CDR3, as DNA: TGTGCCAGCAGCTTTAGAGGTGGTACAGGGACAGATACGCAGTATTTT. The gene calls are TRBV5-4 and TRBJ2-3; tentative D call: TRBD1 (6 bases). Per the germline V gene, CDR1 is SGHNT and CDR2 is YYREEE (reference sequence). The V end was cut by 2 bases, the J end by 3 bases, with 16 bases between. CDR3 length: 16 residues.

This rearrangement joins TRBV7-2 to TRBJ1-5; 9 nucleotides match TRBD1. CDR1 and CDR2 (germline): SGHTA, FQGNSA. The CDR3 consists of 15 residues. The ends lost 1 base at V and 7 bases at J; junction bases unmatched: 5. The CDR3 DNA reads as TGTGCCAGCAGCTTAGACAGGGGGCTGGGACAGCCCCAGCATTTT. Protein: CASSLDRGLGQPQHF.

This chain connects TRBV4-1 to TRBJ1-5, with a tentative D call TRBD1 (5 bases). Germline CDR1 is MGHRA and CDR2 is YSYEKL. The V and J ends lost 6 bases and 1 base respectively, with 13 bases between them. The CDR3 length is 15 residues. The chain's CDR3 is CASSPGTASNQPQHF. The CDR3 DNA follows: TGCGCCAGCAGTCCCGGGACGGCAAGCAATCAGCCCCAGCATTTT.

The chain combines TRBV19 with TRBJ2-3; a weak D match, TRBD2 (5 bases). CDR3 length: 16 residues. Between the trimmed V and J ends, which lost 3 bases and 4 bases, there was a span of 17 bases. Per germline, CDR1 LNHDA and CDR2 SQIVND (reference sequence). The DNA for the CDR3 is TGTGCCAGTAGTATCCCCTTCGGGGATGGCTCAGATACGCAGTATTTT. Amino acids: CASSIPFGDGSDTQYF.